This note documents a single T cell receptor (beta chain) sequence. Its antigen remains unknown. Separate from the approximately 670-subject first cohort, the roughly 120-subject validation cohort was the one that the donors belonged to. Trimming removed 5 bases from V and 0 bases from J, with 13 bases in between. The CDR3 loop spans 14 amino acids. Per germline, CDR1 SQVTM and CDR2 ANQGSEA. These data belong to a study of cytomegalovirus exposure and HLA in healthy donors. Study conclusions and caveats: Diagnosis of cytomegalovirus status made by the classifier reportedly showed high specificity and sensitivity.

Using immunoSEQ multiplex PCR, the repertoire was profiled, and TCRdb retains in-frame clones only, with some absent. The sample has more than 110,000 clones, around 88% seen once. This chain uses TRBV29-1 with TRBJ1-1; D possibly corresponds to TRBD1 (5 bases). This clonotype was obtained from a woman aged 18-35 years in good health and CMV-seropositive. Sequenced sample: PBMCs. The CDR3 DNA is TGCAGCGTTACCAGGGTTCTCCTGAACACTGAAGCTTTCTTT. This codes for CSVTRVLLNTEAFF.